One and the same sample provided the 5 T cell receptor beta chains below, sequenced in a study of T cell responses to AZD1222 COVID-19 vaccine. Repertoires were generated with immunoSEQ multiplex PCR, while TCRdb's copy carries only in-frame clones and drops some. Of some 120,000 clones in the sample, 90% were seen once. Sequenced material: peripheral blood, taken on day 0 of AZD1222 vaccination. These TCRs come from an adult in good health.

The chain links TRBV29-1 to TRBJ1-5, with 7 bases identical to TRBD1. The CDR3 has 12 residues. Germline CDR1 is SQVTM and CDR2 is ANQGSEA. J was trimmed by 7 bases and V by 7 bases; bases with no gene match: 7. The CDR3 region is CSARTGSQPQHF. The CDR3 DNA sequence: TGCAGCGCCCGGACAGGCAGCCAGCCCCAGCATTTT.

The CDR3 loop is CASSEFPGLGYNEQFF. The CDR3 DNA reads as TGTGCCAGCAGTGAATTTCCGGGACTAGGCTACAATGAGCAGTTCTTC. This chain connects TRBV25-1 to TRBJ2-1; 8 bases line up with TRBD2. The V gene end was trimmed by 1 base and the J gene end by 3 bases; junction bases not matched to a gene: 5. The CDR3 is 16 residues long. Per the germline V gene, CDR1 is MGHDK and CDR2 is SYGVNS.

The V call is TRBV5-6, the J call TRBJ1-5; D might be TRBD1 (5 bases). Germline CDR1 reads SGHDT; CDR2 reads YYEEEE. V dropped 5 bases and J dropped 3 bases, with 12 bases sitting between them. The CDR3 consists of 14 residues. Here the CDR3 reads CASSQGQNNQPQHF. The CDR3 DNA reads as TGTGCCAGCAGTCAGGGCCAAAACAATCAGCCCCAGCATTTT.

This rearrangement joins TRBV29-1 to TRBJ2-1, with 11 bases fitting TRBD2. The CDR3 totals 14 residues. V was pared by 3 bases and J by 4 bases, with 2 bases of the junction left unmatched. Germline values: CDR1 SQVTM, CDR2 ANQGSEA. The CDR3 spells CSVDGTSGYNEQFF. CDR3 nucleotide sequence: TGCAGCGTTGACGGGACTAGCGGTTACAATGAGCAGTTCTTC.

The V gene is TRBV5-4, the J gene TRBJ2-3; a possible D gene is TRBD2 (6 bases). The V and J ends lost 4 bases and 5 bases respectively, with 17 bases between them. CDR1 is SGHNT, CDR2 YYREEE, per germline (reference sequence). This CDR3 spans 15 amino acids. The CDR3 spells CASSSGAGLKDTQYF. The CDR3 DNA reads TGTGCCAGCAGCAGCGGAGCGGGTCTGAAAGATACGCAGTATTTT.